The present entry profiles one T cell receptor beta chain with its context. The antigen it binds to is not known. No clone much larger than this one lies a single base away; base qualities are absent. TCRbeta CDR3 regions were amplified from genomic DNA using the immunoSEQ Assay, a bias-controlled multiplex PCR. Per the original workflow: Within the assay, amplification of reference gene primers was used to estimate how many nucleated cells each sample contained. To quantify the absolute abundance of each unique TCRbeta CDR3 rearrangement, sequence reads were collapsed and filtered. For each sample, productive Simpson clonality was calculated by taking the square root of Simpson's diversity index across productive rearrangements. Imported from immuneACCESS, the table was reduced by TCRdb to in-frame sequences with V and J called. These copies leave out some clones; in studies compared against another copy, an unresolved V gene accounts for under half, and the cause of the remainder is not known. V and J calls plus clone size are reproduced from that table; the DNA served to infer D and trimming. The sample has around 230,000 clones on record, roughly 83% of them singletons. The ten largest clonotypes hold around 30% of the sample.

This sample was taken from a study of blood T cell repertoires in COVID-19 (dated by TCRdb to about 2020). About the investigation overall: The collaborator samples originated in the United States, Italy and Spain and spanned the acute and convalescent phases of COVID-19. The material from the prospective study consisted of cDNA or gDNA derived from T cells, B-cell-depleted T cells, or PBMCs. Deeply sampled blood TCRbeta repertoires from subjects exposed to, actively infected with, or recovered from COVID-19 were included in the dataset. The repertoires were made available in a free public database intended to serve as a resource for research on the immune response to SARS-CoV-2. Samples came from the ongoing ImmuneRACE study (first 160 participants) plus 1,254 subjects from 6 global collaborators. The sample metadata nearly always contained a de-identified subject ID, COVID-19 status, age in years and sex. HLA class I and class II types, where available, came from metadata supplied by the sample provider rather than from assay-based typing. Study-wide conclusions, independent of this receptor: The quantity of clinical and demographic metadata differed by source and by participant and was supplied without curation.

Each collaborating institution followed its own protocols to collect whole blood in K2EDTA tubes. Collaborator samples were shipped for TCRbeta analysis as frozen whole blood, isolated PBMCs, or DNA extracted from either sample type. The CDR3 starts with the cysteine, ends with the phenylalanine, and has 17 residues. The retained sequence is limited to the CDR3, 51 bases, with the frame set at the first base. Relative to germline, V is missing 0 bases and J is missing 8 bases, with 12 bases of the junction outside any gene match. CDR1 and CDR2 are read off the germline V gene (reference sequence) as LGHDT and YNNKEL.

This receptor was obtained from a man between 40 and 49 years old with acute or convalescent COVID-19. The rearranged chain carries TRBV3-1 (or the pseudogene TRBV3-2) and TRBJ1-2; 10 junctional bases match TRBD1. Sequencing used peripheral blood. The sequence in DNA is TGTGCCAGCAGCCAAGAATCTGGGACAGGGGCCCCCCGAGGCTACACCTTC. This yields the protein CASSQESGTGAPRGYTF.